This T cell receptor beta chain is drawn from a study of blood T cell repertoires in COVID-19 (dated by TCRdb to about 2020). General notes on the study: Samples covering the acute and convalescent phases of COVID-19 were provided by collaborators in the United States, Italy and Spain. The material from the prospective study consisted of cDNA or gDNA derived from T cells, B-cell-depleted T cells, or PBMCs. A freely available public database, intended as a resource for researchers studying the immune response to SARS-CoV-2, is where the repertoires were released. Samples were obtained from the ongoing ImmuneRACE study (first 160 participants) and from over 1,000 subjects provided by 6 global collaborators. The sample metadata nearly always contained a de-identified subject ID, COVID-19 status, age in years and sex. Subjects who had been exposed to COVID-19, were actively infected with it, or had recovered from it provided the deeply sampled blood TCRbeta repertoires that made up the dataset. Where available, HLA class I and class II types were obtained from metadata supplied by the sample provider rather than from assay-based typing. General conclusions and limits of the study: The quantity of clinical and demographic metadata differed by source and by participant and was supplied without curation.

Trimming costs V 4 bases and J 4 bases, and their ends lie 18 bases apart. Reading from cysteine to phenylalanine, the CDR3 counts 16 amino acids. The read is trimmed to its CDR3 DNA, 48 bases read in frame from base 1. Based on the germline V gene, the CDR1 and CDR2 sequences are KGHDR and SFDVKD. Worth noting for this clone: This clone's antigen is unknown. The input lacks base qualities; no much larger clone sits a single base away.

Whole blood was collected in K2EDTA tubes by collaborating institutions according to the institutions' own protocols. For TCRbeta analysis, collaborators shipped samples in one of three forms: frozen whole blood, isolated PBMCs, or DNA extracted from either of those sample types. TCRbeta CDR3 regions were amplified from genomic DNA by means of the immunoSEQ Assay, a bias-controlled multiplex PCR. As for the original processing: Within the assay, amplification of reference gene primers was used to estimate how many nucleated cells each sample contained. To quantify the absolute abundance of each unique TCRbeta CDR3 rearrangement, sequence reads were collapsed and filtered. For each sample, productive Simpson clonality was calculated as the square root of Simpson's diversity index across productive rearrangements. TCRdb holds this immuneACCESS table with in-frame rearrangements only. Some clones are missing; in checked studies, unresolved V genes explain under half, and the rest has no known cause. D and trimming come from the DNA, and the V and J calls and clone size come from that table. The sample records 40,000 or so clones, approximately 70% of which are singletons. The leading ten clones occupy about 60% of the sample.

Recombination connected TRBV24-1 to TRBJ1-1; confidence is insufficient to name the D gene. The source is an elderly man with acute or convalescent COVID-19. Input material: peripheral blood. The CDR3 has the sequence CATSDSKKPAGTEAFF. The nucleotide sequence is given as TGTGCCACCAGTGACTCCAAAAAACCGGCAGGCACTGAAGCTTTCTTT.